The 25 T cell receptor beta chains listed next were all sequenced from one sample in a study of cytotoxic CD8 clonotypes in ibrutinib-treated CLL. Sequencing was performed with immunoSEQ multiplex PCR; in TCRdb, only in-frame clones are kept and a portion is missing. Here the sample spans about 310,000 clones, 70% to 80% being singletons. This material consisted of PBMCs, taken before ibrutinib treatment. Receptor source: a human donor with chronic lymphocytic leukemia.

This sequence joins TRBV28 and TRBJ1-1; 7 nucleotides match TRBD1. Looked up from germline, CDR1 is MDHEN and CDR2 is SYDVKM. The CDR3 runs 13 residues. V trimming: 6 bases; J trimming: 5 bases; junction bases outside the gene matches: 6. Here the CDR3 DNA reads TGTGCCAGCAGCCCAGGGGGAAGGACTGAAGCTTTCTTT. Protein: CASSPGGRTEAFF.

The rearrangement joins TRBV18 to TRBJ2-2; D perhaps matches TRBD2 (6 bases). Germline V lookup: CDR1 KGHSH, CDR2 LQKENI. This CDR3 is 15 amino acids long. V lost 4 bases, J lost 7 bases, and 16 bases lay in between. The CDR3 DNA reads as TGTGCCAGCTCACGACTACCTAGCGATATCGGGGAGCTGTTTTTT. It yields the protein CASSRLPSDIGELFF.

This clone was recorded only once. The chain employs TRBV2 and TRBJ2-7; 8 bases are shared with TRBD1. CDR1 SNHLY and CDR2 FYNNEI come from the germline V gene. Losses at the gene ends were 6 bases for V and 9 bases for J; bases not matched to a gene: 4. The length of the CDR3 is 11 residues. The CDR3 protein is CASRDRDGQYF. The CDR3 bases are TGTGCCAGCAGGGACAGGGATGGGCAGTACTTC. Full variable domain (remainder filled in from reference TRBV2 and TRBJ2-7): EPEVTQTPSHQVTQMGQEVILRCVPISNHLYFYWYRQILGQKVEFLVSFYNNEISEKSEIFDDQFSVERPDGSNFTLKIRSTKLEDSAMYFCASRDRDGQYFGPGTRLTVT.

Only one count was recorded for this clone. The genes are TRBV5-6 and TRBJ1-5; no reliable D call. Trimming took 6 bases from V and 0 from J, leaving 10 bases between them. This CDR3 has 14 amino acids. CDR1 SGHDT and CDR2 YYEEEE come from the germline V gene. The CDR3 protein is CASTLSYSNQPQHF. For the CDR3, the DNA is TGTGCCAGCACCCTGAGTTATAGCAATCAGCCCCAGCATTTT.

The chain uses TRBV5-1 and TRBJ2-5; the D is unclear. Germline V gene data show CDR1 as SGHRS and CDR2 as YFSETQ. The CDR3 contains 15 residues. Trimming took off 0 bases at V and 1 base at J, with 10 bases between the two ends. In DNA form, the CDR3 reads TGCGCCAGCAGCTTGGTTTCAGAACCCCAAGAGACCCAGTACTTC. Translating gives CASSLVSEPQETQYF.

This clone was recorded a few times. The J gene is TRBJ2-7, the V gene TRBV11-2; maybe TRBD1 (5 bases). V was cut by 2 bases and J by 11 bases, with 25 bases left in between. The germline V gene has CDR1 SGHAT and CDR2 FQNNGV. The CDR3 sequence is 16 residues long. The CDR3, as DNA: TGTGCCAGCAGCTTAATCCCCCTGGGGCGGTTAGGGGTAAAGTACTTC. Translating it yields CASSLIPLGRLGVKYF.

This chain links TRBV6-1 with TRBJ2-7, with 13 bases identical to TRBD2. The CDR3 is made up of 15 amino acids. The trim removed 6 bases at V and 5 bases at J, leaving 7 bases unmatched. Germline-derived CDR1 and CDR2 are MNHNS and SASEGT. The DNA for the CDR3 is TGTGCCAGCAGAATAGGACTAGCGGGAGAGAACGAGCAGTACTTC. Translation: CASRIGLAGENEQYF.

The V call is TRBV7-3, the J call TRBJ2-1; 10 bases match TRBD2. This CDR3 is built from 15 residues. CDR1 is SGHTA and CDR2 is FQGTGA in the germline V gene. V lost 5 bases to trimming and J lost 2 bases; unmatched junction nucleotides: 3. This CDR3 is CASSPGLAAYNEQFF. The CDR3 bases are TGTGCCAGCAGCCCAGGACTAGCGGCCTACAATGAGCAGTTCTTC. Together with reference TRBV7-3 and TRBJ2-1, the CDR3 gives the full variable domain: GAGVSQTPSNKVTEKGKYVELRCDPISGHTALYWYRQSLGQGPEFLIYFQGTGAADDSGLPNDRFFAVRPEGSVSTLKIQRTERGDSAVYLCASSPGLAAYNEQFFGPGTRLTVL.

The chain combines TRBV7-9 with TRBJ2-5, with D perhaps matching TRBD1 (6 bases). The CDR3 has 16 amino acids. Germline CDR1 and CDR2: SEHNR and FQNEAQ (reference sequence). V was clipped by 2 bases and J by 1 base, with 14 bases between them. DNA for the CDR3: TGTGCCAGCAGCTTATTTCAGGGGAACTTCCAAGAGACCCAGTACTTC. It codes for CASSLFQGNFQETQYF.

The chain recombines TRBV27 with TRBJ2-7; D unclear. CDR3 length: 13 residues. V was cut by 5 bases and J by 0 bases, with 8 bases left in between. Germline V CDR1 and CDR2: MNHEY, SMNVEV (reference sequence). CDR3 bases: TGTGCCAGCAGTCCGCGACACTCCTACGAGCAGTACTTC. Residues: CASSPRHSYEQYF.

On this clone: The junction and the germline gene differ at one end; a read error may be behind it. The chain has TRBV5-1 and TRBJ2-2, with D maybe TRBD2 (5 bases). This CDR3 region has 13 residues. Germline CDR1 reads SGHRS; CDR2 reads YFSETQ. In DNA, the CDR3 is TGCGCCAGCAGCTTAACCGTGAACGGGGATCTGTTTTTT. It codes for CASSLTVNGDLFF.

V usage is TRBV28 and J usage is TRBJ1-4; 7 bases agree with TRBD1. The V gene end was trimmed by 5 bases and the J gene end by 0 bases; junction bases not matched to a gene: 9. The CDR3 is made up of 17 amino acids. Looked up from germline, CDR1 is MDHEN and CDR2 is SYDVKM. DNA for the CDR3: TGTGCCAGCAGTCTGCTAGAAACAGGGGCAACTAATGAAAAACTGTTTTTT. Translating it yields CASSLLETGATNEKLFF.

The chain couples TRBV29-1 to TRBJ2-7, with 9 bases aligning to TRBD2. The germline gives CDR1 SQVTM, CDR2 ANQGSEA. The CDR3 extends over 13 amino acids. Losses at the gene ends were 4 bases for V and 5 bases for J; bases not matched to a gene: 6. Written as DNA, the CDR3 is TGCAGCGTTGCCGCGGGAGGGCCCCACGAGCAGTACTTC. Amino acid sequence: CSVAAGGPHEQYF.

This clone was seen only once. The V call is TRBV27, the J call TRBJ2-7; tentative D call: TRBD2 (5 bases). CDR1 is MNHEY and CDR2 is SMNVEV in the germline V gene (reference sequence). The CDR3 length is 15 residues. V was cut by 6 bases and J by 6 bases, with 21 bases left in between. This CDR3 is CASSPTTSRMFEQYF. The DNA of the CDR3 is TGTGCCAGCAGCCCGACTACCAGTCGCATGTTCGAGCAGTACTTC.

The rearrangement uses TRBV4-1 and TRBJ1-1; 9 nucleotides align to TRBD1. CDR1 MGHRA and CDR2 YSYEKL come from the germline V gene. J gave up 6 bases and V 1 base, and 9 bases lay outside the gene matches. There are 16 residues in the CDR3. For the CDR3, the DNA is TGCGCCAGCAGCCAAGGGGACAGGGCGGTTGTCCCTGAAGCTTTCTTT. It translates to CASSQGDRAVVPEAFF.

This sequence joins TRBV10-2 and TRBJ1-2; D might be TRBD1 (5 bases). Trimming took 4 bases from V and 5 from J, leaving 14 bases between them. CDR3 length: 14 residues. Germline V lookup: CDR1 WSHSY, CDR2 SAAADI. The CDR3 loop reads CASSARGLGYGYTF. In DNA, the CDR3 is TGCGCCAGCAGTGCTCGGGGCCTTGGTTATGGCTACACCTTC.

This rearrangement joins TRBV28 to TRBJ1-1; D unresolved. V dropped 2 bases and J dropped 11 bases, with 12 bases sitting between them. Germline-derived CDR1 and CDR2 are MDHEN and SYDVKM. The CDR3 is 12 amino acids. The CDR3 region is CASSLRSFAAFF. The CDR3 bases are TGTGCCAGCAGTTTAAGGTCGTTCGCGGCTTTCTTT.

In this sample, this clone turned up once. The gene calls are TRBV4-3 and TRBJ2-2; no definite D call. CDR3 size: 18 residues. Per germline, CDR1 LGHNA and CDR2 YSLEER. V was pared by 0 bases and J by 1 base, with 15 bases between. In nucleotides, the CDR3 is TGCGCCAGCAGCCAAGATAAAACGGCCTTCATGAACACCGGGGAGCTGTTTTTT. Protein product: CASSQDKTAFMNTGELFF.

The chain has TRBV30 and TRBJ1-2; D might be TRBD1 (6 bases). The length of the CDR3 is 13 residues. CDR1 is GTSNPN and CDR2 is SVGIG in the germline V gene (reference sequence). Trimming cost V 2 bases and J 6 bases, with 13 bases left between them. The CDR3 region has the DNA TGTGCCTGGAGTTCGGGGACAAGAAATGGCTACACCTTC. This encodes CAWSSGTRNGYTF. Drawing the rest from reference TRBV30 and TRBJ1-2, the complete variable domain is SQTIHQWPATLVQPVGSPLSLECTVEGTSNPNLYWYRQAAGRGLQLLFYSVGIGQISSEVPQNLSASRPQDRQFILSSKKLLLSDSGFYLCAWSSGTRNGYTFGSGTRLTVV.

In its sample, this clone was seen a few times. This chain joins TRBV25-1 and TRBJ2-5, with TRBD1 matching 9 bases. CDR3 length equals 15 residues. From germline, CDR1 is MGHDK and CDR2 SYGVNS. Unmatched junction bases numbered 8, after V lost 4 bases and J lost 5 bases. The CDR3 nucleotides are TGTGCCAGCAGTGCTTCGGACAGGGGTCGGGAGACCCAGTACTTC. This translates into CASSASDRGRETQYF.

The CDR3 DNA reads TGTGCCAGCAGTTACCGTCGTTCCCCGGCTAGCAATCAGCCCCAGCATTTT. Residues: CASSYRRSPASNQPQHF. The chain carries TRBV2 and TRBJ1-5; D is ambiguous. The CDR3 is 17 amino acids. Germline CDR1 reads SNHLY; CDR2 reads FYNNEI. The V end lost 5 bases, the J end lost 0 bases, and 17 bases lay between the germline ends.

The chain couples TRBV5-6 to TRBJ2-5; D is perhaps TRBD2 (5 bases). The V gene's germline CDR1 is SGHDT and CDR2 YYEEEE. This CDR3 has 14 residues. V lost 4 bases to trimming and J lost 0 bases, with 10 bases between them. The CDR3 loop is CASSKGLDQETQYF. Here the CDR3 DNA reads TGTGCCAGCAGCAAAGGACTGGACCAAGAGACCCAGTACTTC.

This clone came up once. This rearrangement joins TRBV2 to TRBJ1-2; D may be TRBD1 (6 bases). V was cut by 5 bases and J by 0 bases, with 13 bases left in between. Germline V lookup: CDR1 SNHLY, CDR2 FYNNEI. CDR3 length: 15 residues. DNA for the CDR3: TGTGCCAGCAGTATCAGGGGAGGTACTAACTATGGCTACACCTTC. The encoded protein is CASSIRGGTNYGYTF.

The V gene is TRBV6-5, the J gene TRBJ2-7; possible D gene TRBD2, 6 bases. Germline CDR1 is MNHEY and CDR2 is SVGAGI. Trimming pared 6 bases from V and 0 bases from J, leaving 15 bases between. This CDR3 has 15 residues. This CDR3 reads CASSRGLSFSYEQYF. CDR3 sequence (DNA): TGTGCCAGCAGCCGGGGACTTTCCTTCTCCTACGAGCAGTACTTC.

The gene calls are TRBV5-1 and TRBJ1-5; weak D call: TRBD1 (6 bases). V lost 4 bases, J lost 5 bases, and 10 bases lay in between. This CDR3 has 13 residues. Germline V CDR1 and CDR2: SGHRS, YFSETQ. CDR3 coding DNA: TGCGCCAGCAGCCTAGGGGGGGATCAGCCCCAGCATTTT. It is translated as CASSLGGDQPQHF.